This T cell receptor beta chain was identified during a study of blood T cell repertoires in COVID-19. As for the study in general: Samples came from the United States, Italy and Spain, spanning acute and convalescent COVID-19. PBMCs, B-cell-depleted T cells, or T cells were the source of the cDNA or gDNA that made up the material.

The ends lost 7 bases at V and 0 bases at J; junction bases unmatched: 4. The CDR3 spans 14 residues. Germline lookup yields CDR1 MNHEY and CDR2 SVGAGI. In the source study's methods: Reference gene primer amplification yielded estimated nucleated cell counts. Only in-frame clones appear in the TCRdb table, and some are missing; sequencing was by immunoSEQ multiplex PCR. From that table come the V and J calls and clone size; the DNA was used to work out D and trimming. The profile shows roughly 390,000 clones, less than 85% of them singletons. This clonotype was obtained from a woman aged 18 to 35 with acute or convalescent COVID-19. This chain links TRBV6-5 with TRBJ2-3, with 7 bases that match TRBD2. Sample: peripheral blood. CDR3 bases: TGTGCCAGCAACCTAGCGGCTAGCACAGATACGCAGTATTTT. Translation gives CASNLAASTDTQYF.